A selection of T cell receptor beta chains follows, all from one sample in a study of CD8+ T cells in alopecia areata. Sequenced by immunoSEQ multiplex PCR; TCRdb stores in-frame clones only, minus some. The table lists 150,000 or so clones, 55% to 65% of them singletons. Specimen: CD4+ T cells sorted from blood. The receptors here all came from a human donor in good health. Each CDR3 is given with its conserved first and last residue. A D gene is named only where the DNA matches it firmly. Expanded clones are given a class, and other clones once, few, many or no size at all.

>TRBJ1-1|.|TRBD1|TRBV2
TGTGCCAGCAGTGCTTCACAGGGGGCGCCTGCTTTCTTT
CASSASQGAPAFF
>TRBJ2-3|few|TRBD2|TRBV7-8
TGTGCCAGCAGTCTTGGACTAGCTCCAGATACGCAGTATTTT
CASSLGLAPDTQYF
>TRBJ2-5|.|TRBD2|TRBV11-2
TGTGCCAGCAGTCGGACTAGCGGGAGTGTCTCAGAGACCCAGTACTTC
CASSRTSGSVSETQYF
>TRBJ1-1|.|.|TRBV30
TGTGCCTGGGACCGCACTGAAGCTTTCTTT
CAWDRTEAFF
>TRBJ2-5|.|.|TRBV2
TGTGCCTGTCTGCCGGGGGAACGCGAGACCCAGTACTTC
CACLPGERETQYF
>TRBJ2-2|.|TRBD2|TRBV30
TGTGCCTGGAGGAGGATGAGGACTAGCGGGAACGCGGGGGAGCTGTTTTTT
CAWRRMRTSGNAGELFF
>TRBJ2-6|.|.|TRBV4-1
TGCGCCAGCAGCCCCGGGGTACAGGTTCTCTCTGGGGCCAACGTCCTGACTTTC
CASSPGVQVLSGANVLTF
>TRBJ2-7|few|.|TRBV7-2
TGTGCCAGCAGTTTAGCCCATAGCGAGCAGTACTTC
CASSLAHSEQYF
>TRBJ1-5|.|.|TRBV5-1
TGCGCCAGCAGCTTGGGTGGGGGGGCGAGCAATCAGCCCCAGCATTTT
CASSLGGGASNQPQHF
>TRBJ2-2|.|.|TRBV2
TGTGCCAGCAAAGGAGAACCAGTGGCAGTCACCGGGGAGCTGTTTTTT
CASKGEPVAVTGELFF
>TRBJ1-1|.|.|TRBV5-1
TGCGCCAGCAGCTCCCCCCGTTTCACTGAAGCTTTCTTT
CASSSPRFTEAFF
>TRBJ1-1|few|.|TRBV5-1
TGCGCCAGCAGCCAAACAGTTCGCGGCACTGAAGCTTTCTTT
CASSQTVRGTEAFF
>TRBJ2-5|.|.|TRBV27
TGTGCCAGCAGTGAGGGTCTCGCCGAGAGGGGGACCCAGTACTTC
CASSEGLAERGTQYF
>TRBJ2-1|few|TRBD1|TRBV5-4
TGTGCCAGCAGCTCCCGACAGGGTTTCTCCAATGAGCAGTTCTTC
CASSSRQGFSNEQFF
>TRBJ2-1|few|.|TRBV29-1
TGCAGCGTTGGGGCAAGGGTTCCGAATGAGCAGTTCTTC
CSVGARVPNEQFF
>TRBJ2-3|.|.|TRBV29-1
TGCAGCGTTGCTCCGGGCCCTGATACGCAGTATTTT
CSVAPGPDTQYF
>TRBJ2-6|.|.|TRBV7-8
TGTGCCAGCAGCTTAGTATCTGGGGCCAACGTCCTGACTTTC
CASSLVSGANVLTF
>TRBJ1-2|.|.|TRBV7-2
TGTGCCAGCAGCTCCCCCCGTATGGGGGGCTTTGGCTACACCTTC
CASSSPRMGGFGYTF
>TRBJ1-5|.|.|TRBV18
TGTGCCAGCTCACCCGCAGACAGTATTAATCAGCCCCAGCATTTT
CASSPADSINQPQHF
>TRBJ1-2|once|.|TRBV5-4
TGTGCCAGCAGCTTGGTACTTGATGGCTACACCTTC
CASSLVLDGYTF
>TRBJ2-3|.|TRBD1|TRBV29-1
TGCAGCTTTAACAGGGGCTTTGGCACAGATACGCAGTATTTT
CSFNRGFGTDTQYF
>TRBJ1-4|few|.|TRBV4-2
TGTGCCAGCAGCCAAGGAGATAGCGGGAATGAAAAACTGTTTTTT
CASSQGDSGNEKLFF
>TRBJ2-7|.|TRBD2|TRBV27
TGTGCCAGCAGTTTATCCCCAGCGGGAGGGCCCTACGAGCAGTACTTC
CASSLSPAGGPYEQYF
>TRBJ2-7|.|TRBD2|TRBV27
TGTGCCAGCAGTCCACGACTAGCGGGAGCTAGAGAGCAGTACTTC
CASSPRLAGAREQYF
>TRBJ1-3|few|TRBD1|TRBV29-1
TGCAGCGCTAGACAGGGGCTAGACTCTGGAAACACCATATATTTT
CSARQGLDSGNTIYF
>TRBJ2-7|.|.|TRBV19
TGTGCCAGTAGTTTGGGGAACGAGCAGTACTTC
CASSLGNEQYF
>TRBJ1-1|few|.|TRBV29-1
TGCAGCGTTGGTGTGAGGGGAGCTTTCTTT
CSVGVRGAFF
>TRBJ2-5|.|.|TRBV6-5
TGTGCCAGCAGTTACTCGCCCTCCCGGGGCCAAGAGACCCAGTACTTC
CASSYSPSRGQETQYF
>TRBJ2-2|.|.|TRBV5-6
TGTGCCAGCAGCTTTGGCGGAGTTCACGGGGAGCTGTTTTTT
CASSFGGVHGELFF
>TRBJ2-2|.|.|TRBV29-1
TGCAGCGTCCGCGACTATTTCGGGGAGCTGTTTTTT
CSVRDYFGELFF
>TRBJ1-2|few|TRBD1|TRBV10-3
TGTGCCATCAGAGGACAGGGGCGCGTATATGGCTACACCTTC
CAIRGQGRVYGYTF
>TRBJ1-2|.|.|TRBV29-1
TGCAGCGTTGAAGATTTGGGTCGGGATTATGGCTACACCTTC
CSVEDLGRDYGYTF
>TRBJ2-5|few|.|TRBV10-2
TGCGCCAGCAGAAGGGCGACAGGGAGGAGGGAGACCCAGTACTTC
CASRRATGRRETQYF
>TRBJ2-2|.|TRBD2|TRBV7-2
TGTGCCAGCAGCCCCCATGGGAGGGGGAACACCGGGGAGCTGTTTTTT
CASSPHGRGNTGELFF
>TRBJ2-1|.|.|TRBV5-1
TGCGCCAGCAGCCCGACAGCCCTCCGGGTACTAGCTGCCTCCAATGAGCAGTTCTTC
CASSPTALRVLAASNEQFF
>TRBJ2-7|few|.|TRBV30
TGTGCCTGGAGTGGGGCGGGATCCTACGAGCAGTACTTC
CAWSGAGSYEQYF
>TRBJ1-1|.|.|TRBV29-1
TGCAGCGTTGGGCGCGCCAAAGGGGAGAACATGAACACTGAAGCTTTCTTT
CSVGRAKGENMNTEAFF
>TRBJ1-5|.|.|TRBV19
TGTGCCAGTAGTATCCGGGGGTTTGATCAGCCCCAGCATTTT
CASSIRGFDQPQHF
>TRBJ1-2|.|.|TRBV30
TGTGCCTGGGGGGGGAATGGCTACACCTTC
CAWGGNGYTF
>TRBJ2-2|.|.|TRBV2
TGTGCCAGCAGTGGGGCCGGGACCGGGGAGCTGTTTTTT
CASSGAGTGELFF
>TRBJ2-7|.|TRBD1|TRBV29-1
TGCAGCGTTGTACGACAGGGGAGCGGCGAGCAGTACTTC
CSVVRQGSGEQYF